Presented here are 29 T cell receptor beta chains from one specimen sequenced in a study of CD8+CD57+ T cells in acquired aplastic anemia. Only patients with CD8+CD57+ cell expansion on flow cytometry were chosen for sequencing. CDR3 and TCR beta VDJ profiling relied on a genomic DNA template. TCRdb fed the reads into MiXCR, producing one record per CDR3 protein. The sample lists around 220,000 distinct CDR3 sequences, around 49% occurring once. Source material: sorted CD4+, CD8+, or CD8+CD57+ T cells (not recorded which) from PBMCs. These receptors originate from a human donor with aplastic anemia.

The chain joins TRBV7-2 to TRBJ1-2; TRBD1 aligns across 8 bases. The CDR3 consists of 14 residues. From germline, CDR1 is SGHTA and CDR2 FQGNSA. The ends lost 3 bases at V and 8 bases at J; junction bases unmatched: 8. CDR3 bases: TGTGCCAGCAGCTTTCCCGGACAGGGAAGAGGCTACACCTTC. Translation: CASSFPGQGRGYTF. The full variable domain, with the rest looked up from reference TRBV7-2 and TRBJ1-2, is GAGVSQSPSNKVTEKGKDVELRCDPISGHTALYWYRQSLGQGLEFLIYFQGNSAPDKSGLPSDRFSAERTGGSVSTLTIQRTQQEDSAVYLCASSFPGQGRGYTFGSGTRLTVV.

Comment on this clonotype: A single base separates this from a much larger clone, so it may be a read error. The CDR3 DNA is TGTGCCAGCAGCGCCCCGGACAGGGGGCGAAATGAGCAGTCCTTC. As protein: CASSAPDRGRNEQSF. The chain combines TRBV7-9 with TRBJ2-1, with 11 bases aligning to TRBD1. CDR1 is SEHNR and CDR2 is FQNEAQ in the germline V gene (reference sequence). The CDR3 runs 15 residues.

The chain uses TRBV24-1 and TRBJ1-2; D is undetermined. The V gene lost 9 bases and the J gene lost 4 bases, with 14 bases spanning the gap. CDR3 length: 13 residues. CDR1 and CDR2 (germline): KGHDR, SFDVKD. CDR3 region: CATQPGEGYGYTF. The CDR3 DNA reads TGTGCCACCCAACCAGGTGAGGGCTATGGCTACACCTTC.

This rearrangement joins TRBV9 to TRBJ2-1, with D perhaps TRBD2 (7 bases). The CDR3 is 15 amino acids. The V end lost 2 bases, the J end lost 7 bases, and 16 bases lay between the germline ends. Germline CDR1 and CDR2: SGDLS and YYNGEE. In DNA, the CDR3 is TGTGCCAGCAGCGTGGCTCCGGGGGGCCGGAATGAGCAGTTCTTC. Translating gives CASSVAPGGRNEQFF.

Many counts were recorded for this clonotype. The chain links TRBV19 to TRBJ1-6; TRBD1 aligns across 10 bases. The CDR3 has 16 residues. Trimming cost V 5 bases and J 7 bases; bases outside gene matches: 8. From germline, CDR1 is LNHDA and CDR2 SQIVND (reference sequence). CDR3 protein: CASSSRTGGINSPLHF. The CDR3 nucleotides read TGTGCCAGTAGTTCTAGGACAGGGGGGATCAATTCACCCCTCCACTTT.

This clonotype occurred many times. This sequence joins TRBV5-5 and TRBJ1-6; tentatively, D is TRBD1 (6 bases). The germline V gene has CDR1 SGHKS and CDR2 YYEKEE (reference sequence). The V gene lost 1 base and the J gene lost 9 bases, with 14 bases spanning the gap. This CDR3 has 15 amino acids. The CDR3 here is CASSLQGGLPSPLHF. The DNA of the CDR3 is TGTGCCAGCAGCTTGCAAGGGGGGCTCCCTTCACCCCTCCACTTT.

This clonotype was seen ten or more times. This chain connects TRBV3-1 to TRBJ2-7; 7 bases match TRBD2. CDR1 is LGHDT, CDR2 YNNKEL, per germline (reference sequence). V was clipped by 5 bases and J by 2 bases; unmatched bases: 3. This CDR3 contains 13 residues. CDR3 DNA sequence: TGTGCCAGCAGCTTCCGGGGGGCCTACGAGCAGTACTTC. Amino acids: CASSFRGAYEQYF.

Ten or more counts support this clonotype. This rearrangement joins TRBV19 to TRBJ1-2; D uncertain. Trimming took off 11 bases at V and 7 bases at J, with 11 bases between the two ends. CDR3 size: 10 residues. Germline V gene data show CDR1 as LNHDA and CDR2 as SQIVND (reference sequence). CDR3 sequence reads: CAAKGAGYTF. In nucleotides, the CDR3 is TGTGCCGCGAAGGGTGCTGGCTACACCTTC.

This clonotype has a count of ten or more. This chain joins TRBV19 and TRBJ1-1, with unresolved D. The V gene lost 5 bases and the J gene lost 3 bases, with 13 bases spanning the gap. Germline V gives CDR1 LNHDA, CDR2 SQIVND (reference sequence). The CDR3 is 14 amino acids. The CDR3 DNA reads as TGTGCCAGTAGTTTAAGGGATATGGACACTGAAGCTTTCTTT. Its translation is CASSLRDMDTEAFF.

V is TRBV7-9 and J is TRBJ1-4; D remains unclear. Trimming stripped 5 bases from V and 14 bases from J, with 12 bases between. The CDR3 runs to 11 residues. CDR1 and CDR2 (germline): SEHNR, FQNEAQ (reference sequence). The CDR3 sequence is CASSVEGSLFF. CDR3 coding DNA: TGTGCCAGCAGCGTCGAAGGGAGTCTGTTTTTT.

V usage is TRBV2 and J usage is TRBJ1-1, with 8 positions matching TRBD1. Germline V CDR1 and CDR2: SNHLY, FYNNEI. J lost 3 bases, V lost 6 bases, and 12 bases had no gene match. The CDR3 contains 16 residues. CDR3 in amino acids: CASSLTHRGVDTEAFF. The CDR3 DNA reads TGTGCCAGCAGCCTCACCCACAGGGGGGTGGACACTGAAGCTTTCTTT.

This clonotype came up many times. The rearrangement links TRBV3-1 to TRBJ1-2, with D unclear. This CDR3 contains 12 residues. V was shortened by 3 bases and J by 0 bases, with 2 bases between the two germline ends. Germline V gives CDR1 LGHDT, CDR2 YNNKEL (reference sequence). The CDR3 sequence is CASSQSNYGYTF. CDR3 bases: TGTGCCAGCAGCCAGTCTAACTATGGCTACACCTTC. Complete variable domain (other parts from reference TRBV3-1 and TRBJ1-2): DTAVSQTPKYLVTQMGNDKSIKCEQNLGHDTMYWYKQDSKKFLKIMFSYNNKELIINETVPNRFSPKSPDKAHLNLHINSLELGDSAVYFCASSQSNYGYTFGSGTRLTVV.

CDR3 loop: CASSIDGSYGYTF. CDR3 in DNA: TGTGCCAGTAGCATCGACGGGTCCTATGGCTACACCTTC. The V and J genes are TRBV19 and TRBJ1-2, with D unresolved. The CDR3 is made up of 13 amino acids. The V gene's germline CDR1 is LNHDA and CDR2 SQIVND (reference sequence). V was clipped by 6 bases and J by 4 bases, with 12 bases between them.

The chain employs TRBV7-2 and TRBJ2-7; the match to TRBD2 covers 10 bases. The V and J ends lost 5 bases and 1 base, in that order; junction bases with no gene match: 17. The length of the CDR3 is 19 residues. Per the germline V gene, CDR1 is SGHTA and CDR2 is FQGNSA. CDR3 amino acids: CASSQPRGTSAGGSYEQYF. DNA for the CDR3: TGTGCCAGCAGCCAACCCCGCGGGACTAGCGCCGGCGGATCCTACGAGCAGTACTTC.

The chain links TRBV7-6 to TRBJ2-1, with 10 bases fitting TRBD2. The CDR3 contains 14 residues. Trimming removed 4 bases from V and 6 bases from J; junction bases left unmatched: 3. Germline V gene sequence: CDR1 SGHVS, CDR2 FNYEAQ. The CDR3 loop is CASSWTSGTNEQFF. The CDR3 DNA sequence: TGTGCCAGCAGCTGGACTAGCGGAACCAATGAGCAGTTCTTC.

V is TRBV10-3 and J is TRBJ1-2; D is perhaps TRBD1 (6 bases). Germline V CDR1 and CDR2: ENHRY, SYGVKD. The CDR3 totals 12 residues. Deletions cut 2 bases from V and 8 bases from J, with 9 bases between. CDR3 DNA: TGTGCCATCAGTGAGGGGGGGCTCGGCTACACCTTC. Translation: CAISEGGLGYTF.

This clonotype occurred many times. CDR3 loop: CASSYSGPRDSPLHF. CDR3 sequence (DNA): TGTGCCAGCAGTTACTCCGGCCCCCGGGATTCACCCCTCCACTTT. V and J are TRBV6-5 and TRBJ1-6; no clear D. CDR3 length: 15 amino acids. V lost 0 bases and J 8 bases, leaving 11 bases between the germline ends. CDR1 and CDR2 (germline): MNHEY, SVGAGI.

In its sample, this clonotype was seen many times. The chain has TRBV20-1 and TRBJ2-5; 11 bases fit TRBD1. The CDR3 is 14 residues long. Germline V CDR1 and CDR2: DFQATT, SNEGSKA (reference sequence). Germline trimming cut 3 bases from V and 1 base from J; bases unmatched to any gene: 1. Written as DNA, the CDR3 is TGCAGTGCTAGGGGGACAGGGGGCCAAGAGACCCAGTACTTC. Translating it yields CSARGTGGQETQYF.

To note about this clonotype: Being one base from a much bigger clone, this may be a read error. The V gene is TRBV7-9, the J gene TRBJ2-3; a possible D gene is TRBD1 (6 bases). The DNA end favors TRBJ1-5, so the J call may be wrong. Germline values: CDR1 SEHNR, CDR2 FQNEAQ (reference sequence). The CDR3 covers 20 residues. In DNA form, the CDR3 reads TGTGCCAGCAGCTTAAAGGTGACTAGCGGGGGGGCCCGTAGCACAGATACGCAGCATTTT. Protein product: CASSLKVTSGGARSTDTQHF.

The chain uses TRBV9 and TRBJ1-4; 7 nucleotides match TRBD1. This CDR3 spans 13 amino acids. V shed 5 bases and J 7 bases; nucleotides not matched to a gene: 5. Germline CDR1 SGDLS, CDR2 YYNGEE. CDR3 in amino acids: CASRAGTAEKLFF. The CDR3 DNA reads TGTGCCAGCAGGGCCGGGACAGCTGAAAAACTGTTTTTT.

The chain uses TRBV7-2 and TRBJ1-6, with D unresolved. V lost 2 bases and J 5 bases, leaving 10 bases between the germline ends. The CDR3 is made up of 15 amino acids. Germline values: CDR1 SGHTA, CDR2 FQGNSA. For the CDR3, the DNA is TGTGCCAGCAGCTTATTCCCGGAGAATAATTCACCCCTCCACTTT. As protein: CASSLFPENNSPLHF.

This chain joins TRBV2 and TRBJ1-2, with D tentatively TRBD1 (6 bases). Deletions cut 9 bases from V and 4 bases from J, with 12 bases between. The germline CDR1 and CDR2 sequences are SNHLY and FYNNEI. This CDR3 is built from 12 residues. CDR3 sequence reads: CARETGTYGYTF. The CDR3, as DNA: TGTGCCAGAGAGACAGGAACCTATGGCTACACCTTC.

This clonotype was observed a single time. The chain links TRBV20-1 to TRBJ2-1, with D unclear. This CDR3 has 15 residues. Trimming stripped 0 bases from V and 5 bases from J, with 14 bases between. Germline CDR1 is DFQATT and CDR2 is SNEGSKA (reference sequence). The CDR3 sequence: CSARDLVVEHNEQFF. The CDR3 DNA reads as TGCAGTGCTAGAGATCTAGTGGTCGAACACAATGAGCAGTTCTTC.

The CDR3 DNA follows: TGTGCCAGCAGCTTCAGCGGGCCCCGTCAAGAGACCCAGTACTTC. Protein: CASSFSGPRQETQYF. This chain joins TRBV7-3 and TRBJ2-5, with D possibly TRBD2 on 6 matching bases. The CDR3 has 15 amino acids. Germline V gene lookup returns CDR1 SGHTA and CDR2 FQGTGA. V gave up 3 bases and J gave up 2 bases, with 13 bases separating them.

V and J are TRBV20-1 and TRBJ2-1, with 9 bases lining up with TRBD2. The end of the DNA aligns better with TRBJ2-5, so the J call may be wrong. CDR1 is DFQATT, CDR2 SNEGSKA, per germline (reference sequence). The CDR3 runs to 15 residues. The CDR3 DNA is TGCAGTGCTAGAGAGCGACTAGCGGCCCAAGAGACCCAGTACTTC. It translates to CSARERLAAQETQYF.

The rearrangement links TRBV7-2 to TRBJ2-7; D may correspond to TRBD1 or TRBD2 (5 bases each). The CDR3 runs to 14 residues. CDR1 SGHTA and CDR2 FQGNSA come from the germline V gene. Trimming shortened V by 5 bases and J by 2 bases, and 13 bases separated the two germline ends. The CDR3 nucleotides are TGTGCCAGCAGCGCCTCCGGGACCACCTACGAGCAGTACTTC. Translated: CASSASGTTYEQYF.

This clonotype was detected ten times or more. The V call is TRBV20-1, the J call TRBJ1-5, with 10 bases matching TRBD1. Trimming removed 0 bases from V and 4 bases from J; junction bases left unmatched: 15. This CDR3 is built from 19 residues. Germline V gene sequence: CDR1 DFQATT, CDR2 SNEGSKA (reference sequence). The CDR3 sequence is CSARDRKIGGTGANQPQHF. In nucleotides, the CDR3 is TGCAGTGCTAGAGATCGAAAGATCGGGGGGACAGGGGCGAATCAGCCCCAGCATTTT.

The table lists this clonotype with many counts. The V and J genes are TRBV7-9 and TRBJ2-2; no firm D call. Germline CDR1 and CDR2: SEHNR and FQNEAQ (reference sequence). The CDR3 extends over 15 amino acids. With 6 bases removed from V and 0 bases from J, the gap between germline ends came to 11 bases. The CDR3 spells CASSLWSPNTGELFF. Written as DNA, the CDR3 is TGTGCCAGCAGTCTGTGGTCCCCGAACACCGGGGAGCTGTTTTTT.

This clonotype has ten or more counts. CDR3 nucleotide sequence: TGTGCCAGCAGTGAATATGTCCCAAACGGGGATCAGCCCCAGCATTTT. It specifies CASSEYVPNGDQPQHF. The V call is TRBV2, the J call TRBJ1-5; no clear D. CDR3 length: 16 amino acids. Trimming removed 2 bases from V and 5 bases from J, with 16 bases in between. The germline CDR1 and CDR2 sequences are SNHLY and FYNNEI.